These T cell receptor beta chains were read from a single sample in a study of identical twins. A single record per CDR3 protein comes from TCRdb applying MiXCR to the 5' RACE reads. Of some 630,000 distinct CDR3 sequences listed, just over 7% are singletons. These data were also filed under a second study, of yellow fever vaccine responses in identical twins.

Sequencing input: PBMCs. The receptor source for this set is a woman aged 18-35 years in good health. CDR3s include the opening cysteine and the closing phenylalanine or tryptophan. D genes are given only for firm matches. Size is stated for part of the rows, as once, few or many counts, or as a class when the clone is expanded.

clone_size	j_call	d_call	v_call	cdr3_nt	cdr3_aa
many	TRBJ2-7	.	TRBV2	TGTGCCAGCAGTGTTGGGGACGAGCAGTACTTC	CASSVGDEQYF
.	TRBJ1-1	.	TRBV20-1	TGCAGTGCCCCACGACAGAACACTGAAGCTTTCTTT	CSAPRQNTEAFF
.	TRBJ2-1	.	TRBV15	TGTGCCACCAGCAGGAAAGGCGAGCAGTTCTTC	CATSRKGEQFF
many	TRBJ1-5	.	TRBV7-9	TGTGCCAGCAGCCGATCGGGGGGGAGGAGCAATCAGCCCCAGCATTTT	CASSRSGGRSNQPQHF
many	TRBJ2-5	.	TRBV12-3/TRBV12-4	TGTGCCAGCAGTTTAGCGACCGGAGTCGAGACCCAGTACTTC	CASSLATGVETQYF
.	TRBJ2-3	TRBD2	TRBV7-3	TGTGCCAGCAGCTTACTAGCGGGAGGGTCCGATACGCAGTATTTT	CASSLLAGGSDTQYF
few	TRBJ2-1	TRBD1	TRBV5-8	TGTGCCAGCAGCTCGAGGGACAGAGCCTACAATGAGCAGTTCTTC	CASSSRDRAYNEQFF
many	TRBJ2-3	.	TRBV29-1	TGCAGCGTTGAGCAGCGGCGCACAGATACGCAGTATTTT	CSVEQRRTDTQYF
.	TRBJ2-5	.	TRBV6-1	TGTGCCAGCAGTGAAGCGTGGAGGGGGCTAGGGGAGACCCAGTACTTC	CASSEAWRGLGETQYF
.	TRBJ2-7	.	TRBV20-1	TGCAGTGCTAGAAGTGGGGGAGGTAGCGCCGAGCAGTACTTC	CSARSGGGSAEQYF